These 7 T cell receptor beta chains were all obtained from the same sample, sequenced in a study of CD8 T cells in Susac syndrome. The authors reverse transcribed roughly 0.5 to 1 ug RNA with random hexamers. TCRdb used MiXCR to reprocess the immunoSEQ multiplex PCR reads, holding one entry per CDR3 protein. The sample lists roughly 200,000 distinct CDR3 sequences, about 94% seen once, with over 0.08% in the top ten. Sequenced material: CD4+ T cells from PBMCs. The receptor source for this set is a human donor in good health.

V usage is TRBV18 and J usage is TRBJ2-5, with D possibly called TRBD1 or TRBD2 (5 bases each). V lost 6 bases to trimming and J lost 3 bases, with 11 bases between them. This CDR3 region has 13 residues. Looked up from germline, CDR1 is KGHSH and CDR2 is LQKENI. The CDR3 DNA reads as TGTGCCAGCTCCCTCGGGGCGGAAGAGACCCAGTACTTC. As protein: CASSLGAEETQYF.

This chain joins TRBV20-1 and TRBJ1-1, with TRBD1 identical over 7 bases. The germline V gene has CDR1 DFQATT and CDR2 SNEGSKA (reference sequence). CDR3 length: 14 residues. J was trimmed by 0 bases and V by 3 bases; bases with no gene match: 4. DNA of the CDR3: TGCAGTGCTAGGGACAGGAGAATGAACACTGAAGCTTTCTTT. Translated, it gives CSARDRRMNTEAFF.

The chain couples TRBV20-1 to TRBJ1-1; D remains ambiguous. Germline CDR1 reads DFQATT; CDR2 reads SNEGSKA (reference sequence). Trimming took off 1 base at V and 1 base at J, with 13 bases between the two ends. This CDR3 region has 15 residues. CDR3 bases: TGCAGTGCTAGAGTGGAGGAGCAACCGAACACTGAAGCTTTCTTT. Translating it yields CSARVEEQPNTEAFF.

The table lists this clonotype with a few counts. The genes are TRBV12-3 or TRBV12-4 and TRBJ2-7; D is possibly TRBD1 (5 bases). This CDR3 is built from 13 residues. V lost 5 bases and J lost 1, with 9 bases in between. The DNA for the CDR3 is TGTGCCAGCAGTGTGACAGCTTCCTACGAGCAGTACTTC. Its translation: CASSVTASYEQYF.

The CDR3 region is CASSVSGSFDNEQFF. In DNA, the CDR3 is TGTGCCAGCAGTGTTAGCGGGAGTTTCGACAATGAGCAGTTCTTC. V and J are TRBV25-1 and TRBJ2-1; 9 nucleotides line up with TRBD2. With V trimmed by 4 bases and J by 5 bases, 6 bases remained unmatched. Germline V gene lookup returns CDR1 MGHDK and CDR2 SYGVNS. This CDR3 has 15 amino acids. The complete variable domain, with remaining parts taken from reference TRBV25-1 and TRBJ2-1, reads EADIYQTPRYLVIGTGKKITLECSQTMGHDKMYWYQQDPGMELHLIHYSYGVNSTEKGDLSSESTVSRIRTEHFPLTLESARPSHTSQYLCASSVSGSFDNEQFFGPGTRLTVL.

In this sample, this clonotype turned up once. The chain combines TRBV5-6 with TRBJ2-1, with 9 bases matching TRBD1. CDR3 size: 16 residues. Germline V CDR1 and CDR2: SGHDT, YYEEEE. After removal of 4 bases from V and 8 bases from J, the junction contained 13 bases not matched to a gene. The DNA of the CDR3 is TGTGCCAGCAGCGCAATCGACAGGGGGTCTTGGTATGAGCAGTTCTTC. Its protein product is CASSAIDRGSWYEQFF.

V gene TRBV7-9 combines with J gene TRBJ2-7, with D perhaps TRBD1 (6 bases). The CDR3 runs 15 residues. Germline-derived CDR1 and CDR2 are SEHNR and FQNEAQ (reference sequence). Trimming took off 3 bases at V and 0 bases at J, with 12 bases between the two ends. In DNA, the CDR3 is TGTGCCAGCAGCTTTACAGGGCATAACTCCTACGAGCAGTACTTC. Translated: CASSFTGHNSYEQYF.